This T cell receptor beta chain was obtained from a study of blood T cell repertoires in COVID-19. Only in-frame clones appear in the TCRdb table, and some are missing; sequencing was by immunoSEQ multiplex PCR. Among about 480,000 clones listed, nearly 90% were seen once. While infection was still active, Seattle patients were enrolled and then followed longitudinally. Sequenced material: peripheral blood. The sequence was obtained from a man in his late teens or twenties with COVID-19, enrolled during active disease.

CDR3 nucleotides: TGCGCCAGCTCCGGGACTCCCTCCTACGAGCAGTACTTC. The encoded protein is CASSGTPSYEQYF. This chain connects TRBV10-1 to TRBJ2-7, with TRBD2 as a possible D gene (6 bases). The CDR3 runs 13 residues. Trimming left V 8 bases short and J 0 bases short, with 11 bases between. The V gene's germline CDR1 is WNHNN and CDR2 SYGVQD (reference sequence).